This T cell receptor beta chain was captured in a study of T cells in Graves' hyperthyroidism and ophthalmopathy. This clonotype has at least ten counts. The antigen remains unidentified. Study findings and constraints: Among clonotypes expanded in thyroid above 0.001, most were also found in blood. Ophthalmopathy and stable hyperthyroidism were told apart by a 13 V-J model.

Germline V gene lookup returns CDR1 MNHEY and CDR2 SVGAGI. V was shortened by 0 bases and J by 5 bases, with 11 bases between the two germline ends. CDR3 size: 14 residues. Regions amplified from RNA transcripts were the TCR beta CDR3 regions. The primer set for the first-round RT-PCR of the TCR CDR3 was HTBI. One entry per CDR3 protein results from TCRdb running MiXCR on the multiplex PCR reads. The data show 490,000 or so distinct CDR3 sequences, 15% to 20% seen once. This clonotype was obtained from a woman in her 30s with Graves' ophthalmopathy. The material sequenced was blood. This chain uses TRBV6-5 with TRBJ2-7, with D unresolved. The CDR3 spells CASSYSKGHDEQYF. DNA of the CDR3: TGTGCCAGCAGTTACTCAAAAGGGCACGACGAGCAGTACTTC.